A selection of T cell receptor beta chains follows, all from one sample in a study of blood T cell repertoires in COVID-19. The table came from immunoSEQ multiplex PCR; TCRdb's copy has only in-frame clones and leaves some out. This repertoire shows approximately 130,000 clones, 75% to 90% found once; its top ten account for roughly 4.5%. The sample consisted of peripheral blood. The receptors originated from a human donor in a cohort sampled during active COVID-19. CDR3s include the opening cysteine and the closing phenylalanine or tryptophan. The D gene is left open where the match is weak. Part of the rows lack a size; the others show once, few, many or a class for expanded clones.

d_gene: NA; abundance: NA; v_gene: TRBV11-2; j_gene: TRBJ2-7; CDR3nt: TGTGCCAGCAGCTTCAACCGCGGGGACTCCTACGAGCAGTACTTC; CDR3aa: CASSFNRGDSYEQYF
d_gene: TRBD2; abundance: NA; v_gene: TRBV11-2; j_gene: TRBJ2-2; CDR3nt: TGTGCCAGCAGCTTTCAGCGGGGGGGCACCGGGGAGCTGTTTTTT; CDR3aa: CASSFQRGGTGELFF
d_gene: NA; abundance: NA; v_gene: TRBV7-2; j_gene: TRBJ1-5; CDR3nt: TGTGCCAGCAGCTTGTGGGGCGTGGGCAATCAGCCCCAGCATTTT; CDR3aa: CASSLWGVGNQPQHF
d_gene: NA; abundance: few; v_gene: TRBV27; j_gene: TRBJ2-1; CDR3nt: TGTGCCAGCAGTTTTTCCAGGGGTAATGAGCAGTTCTTC; CDR3aa: CASSFSRGNEQFF
d_gene: TRBD1; abundance: NA; v_gene: TRBV2; j_gene: TRBJ1-3; CDR3nt: TGTGCCAGCAGCCCCCCGGGACAGGGCTCTGGAAACACCATATATTTT; CDR3aa: CASSPPGQGSGNTIYF
d_gene: NA; abundance: NA; v_gene: TRBV19; j_gene: TRBJ2-2; CDR3nt: TGTGCCAGCCGCCCCGGCAGGGTTAACACCGGGGAGCTGTTTTTT; CDR3aa: CASRPGRVNTGELFF
d_gene: TRBD1; abundance: NA; v_gene: TRBV5-1; j_gene: TRBJ1-2; CDR3nt: TGCGCCAGCAGCTTGGCTCCTAGCCGGGACAGGGCTAATAACTATGGCTACACCTTC; CDR3aa: CASSLAPSRDRANNYGYTF
d_gene: NA; abundance: NA; v_gene: TRBV30; j_gene: TRBJ1-6; CDR3nt: TGTGCCTGGGTCGACGCGGGGAATTCACCCCTCCACTTT; CDR3aa: CAWVDAGNSPLHF
d_gene: NA; abundance: NA; v_gene: TRBV11-2; j_gene: TRBJ2-3; CDR3nt: TGTGCCAGCAGCTCCGGGGATGGTACGCAGTATTTT; CDR3aa: CASSSGDGTQYF
d_gene: NA; abundance: NA; v_gene: TRBV30; j_gene: TRBJ1-2; CDR3nt: TGTGCCTGGAGCCCCCTGGTCGCGGAGGGCTACACCTTC; CDR3aa: CAWSPLVAEGYTF
d_gene: NA; abundance: few; v_gene: TRBV19; j_gene: TRBJ2-3; CDR3nt: TGTGCCAGTAGTATAGAGGCAGGTAACGCAGATACGCAGTATTTT; CDR3aa: CASSIEAGNADTQYF
d_gene: NA; abundance: NA; v_gene: TRBV11-2; j_gene: TRBJ2-1; CDR3nt: TGTGCCAGCAGCTTGGCGCGACATTACAATGAGCAGTTCTTC; CDR3aa: CASSLARHYNEQFF
d_gene: NA; abundance: NA; v_gene: TRBV11-2; j_gene: TRBJ2-3; CDR3nt: TGTGCCAGCAGCTTAAGTTCTGTCGTCGGGAGCACAGATACGCAGTATTTT; CDR3aa: CASSLSSVVGSTDTQYF
d_gene: NA; abundance: NA; v_gene: TRBV19; j_gene: TRBJ2-5; CDR3nt: TGTGCCAGTAGTATTCTGGACAGAAAGGAGACCCAGTACTTC; CDR3aa: CASSILDRKETQYF
d_gene: NA; abundance: NA; v_gene: TRBV9; j_gene: TRBJ1-5; CDR3nt: TGTGCCAGCAGCTCTTCCGGGACACCAAACCCCGGTCAGCCCCAGCATTTT; CDR3aa: CASSSSGTPNPGQPQHF
d_gene: NA; abundance: NA; v_gene: TRBV6-5; j_gene: TRBJ1-2; CDR3nt: TGTGCCAGCAGCCCCAACGGAGGGATTTATGGCTACACCTTC; CDR3aa: CASSPNGGIYGYTF
d_gene: TRBD1; abundance: NA; v_gene: TRBV11-3; j_gene: TRBJ1-6; CDR3nt: TGTGCCAGCAGCGCTCTACAGGGGGGAAATTCACCCCTCCACTTT; CDR3aa: CASSALQGGNSPLHF
d_gene: TRBD1; abundance: NA; v_gene: TRBV23-1; j_gene: TRBJ1-5; CDR3nt: TGCGCCAGCAGTCAACCGGGACAGGGTTGCCAGCCCCAGCATTTT; CDR3aa: CASSQPGQGCQPQHF
d_gene: TRBD1; abundance: NA; v_gene: TRBV23-1; j_gene: TRBJ1-5; CDR3nt: TGCGCCAGCAGTCGAAAAAGGGACAGGGGACCCAATCAGCCCCAGCATTTT; CDR3aa: CASSRKRDRGPNQPQHF
d_gene: TRBD2; abundance: NA; v_gene: TRBV7-2; j_gene: TRBJ2-7; CDR3nt: TGTGCCAGCAGCTTAGTGCGGGGGGGCTACGAGCAGTACTTC; CDR3aa: CASSLVRGGYEQYF
d_gene: TRBD2; abundance: NA; v_gene: TRBV2; j_gene: TRBJ2-2; CDR3nt: TGTGCCAGCAGTGAACCCCTAGCGGGAGGGGTGAACACCGGGGAGCTGTTTTTT; CDR3aa: CASSEPLAGGVNTGELFF
d_gene: NA; abundance: NA; v_gene: TRBV6-5; j_gene: TRBJ1-2; CDR3nt: TGTGCCAGCAGTCCGGGACAAGCTAACTATGGCTACACCTTC; CDR3aa: CASSPGQANYGYTF
d_gene: NA; abundance: NA; v_gene: TRBV20-1; j_gene: TRBJ1-2; CDR3nt: TGCAGTGCTAGGGAGGGCTATGGCTACACCTTC; CDR3aa: CSAREGYGYTF
d_gene: NA; abundance: NA; v_gene: TRBV3-1/TRBV3-2; j_gene: TRBJ2-1; CDR3nt: TGTGCCAGCAGCTGGACTGACCTAGGCCCCTACAATGAGCAGTTCTTC; CDR3aa: CASSWTDLGPYNEQFF
d_gene: TRBD2; abundance: NA; v_gene: TRBV11-3; j_gene: TRBJ2-1; CDR3nt: TGTGCCAGCAGCTTAGGTTTAGCGGGAGGCAGCTCCTACAATGAGCAGTTCTTC; CDR3aa: CASSLGLAGGSSYNEQFF
d_gene: NA; abundance: NA; v_gene: TRBV6-6; j_gene: TRBJ1-1; CDR3nt: TGTGCCAGCAGTTACATCCATGAAGCTTTCTTT; CDR3aa: CASSYIHEAFF
d_gene: NA; abundance: NA; v_gene: TRBV6-5; j_gene: TRBJ1-1; CDR3nt: TGTGCCAGCGCTCCCCTGCAGGGGTTAAGAACTGAAGCTTTCTTT; CDR3aa: CASAPLQGLRTEAFF
d_gene: NA; abundance: NA; v_gene: TRBV7-8; j_gene: TRBJ1-1; CDR3nt: TGTGCCAGCAGGCCGGTCGGGAACACTGAAGCTTTCTTT; CDR3aa: CASRPVGNTEAFF
d_gene: NA; abundance: NA; v_gene: TRBV6-5; j_gene: TRBJ1-1; CDR3nt: TGTGCCAGCAGCTCCCAGTGGCGGGCTTTCTTT; CDR3aa: CASSSQWRAFF
d_gene: NA; abundance: NA; v_gene: TRBV19; j_gene: TRBJ2-3; CDR3nt: TGTGCCAGTACTATTAGCGGCACAGATACGCAGTATTTT; CDR3aa: CASTISGTDTQYF
d_gene: NA; abundance: NA; v_gene: TRBV4-1; j_gene: TRBJ1-1; CDR3nt: TGCGCCAGCAGCGCCCCGACAAGGAACACTGAAGCTTTCTTT; CDR3aa: CASSAPTRNTEAFF
d_gene: NA; abundance: NA; v_gene: TRBV6-2/TRBV6-3; j_gene: TRBJ2-3; CDR3nt: TGTGCCAGCAGCAATCCGGATACGCAGTATTTT; CDR3aa: CASSNPDTQYF
d_gene: NA; abundance: NA; v_gene: TRBV4-3; j_gene: TRBJ1-4; CDR3nt: TGCGCCAGCAGCCAAGCCTTCCAGATTAATGAAAAACTGTTTTTT; CDR3aa: CASSQAFQINEKLFF
d_gene: TRBD1; abundance: NA; v_gene: TRBV4-1; j_gene: TRBJ1-3; CDR3nt: TGCGCCAGCAGCCAATGGGCGACAGGGGAAGCCACCATATATTTT; CDR3aa: CASSQWATGEATIYF
d_gene: NA; abundance: NA; v_gene: TRBV5-4; j_gene: TRBJ2-5; CDR3nt: TGTGCCAGCAGCCTCCTACTCGATTTCCCGGGACTCCAAGAGACCCAGTACTTC; CDR3aa: CASSLLLDFPGLQETQYF
d_gene: TRBD1; abundance: NA; v_gene: TRBV14; j_gene: TRBJ1-1; CDR3nt: TGTGCCAGCAGCCAAGCGACAGGGACCAACACTGAAGCTTTCTTT; CDR3aa: CASSQATGTNTEAFF
d_gene: TRBD2; abundance: NA; v_gene: TRBV7-6; j_gene: TRBJ2-1; CDR3nt: TGTGCCAGCGTACCCACGACTAGCGGGAGGAACAATGAGCAGTTCTTC; CDR3aa: CASVPTTSGRNNEQFF
d_gene: NA; abundance: NA; v_gene: TRBV5-8; j_gene: TRBJ2-3; CDR3nt: TGTGCCAGCAGCTTGGCGGGAGTCGGGACAGATACGCAGTATTTT; CDR3aa: CASSLAGVGTDTQYF
d_gene: NA; abundance: NA; v_gene: TRBV5-6; j_gene: TRBJ2-2; CDR3nt: TGTGCCAGCAGCTTGGGCGGTTTGAACACCGGGGAGCTGTTTTTT; CDR3aa: CASSLGGLNTGELFF
d_gene: NA; abundance: NA; v_gene: TRBV23-1; j_gene: TRBJ2-2; CDR3nt: TGCGCCAGCAGTCCACCCCCAGCGCCCGGGGAGCTGTTTTTT; CDR3aa: CASSPPPAPGELFF
d_gene: TRBD1; abundance: once; v_gene: TRBV30; j_gene: TRBJ1-3; CDR3nt: TGTGCCTGGAGTGTAAGAGGGGGCCTTGCAAACACCATATATTTT; CDR3aa: CAWSVRGGLANTIYF
d_gene: NA; abundance: NA; v_gene: TRBV14; j_gene: TRBJ1-1; CDR3nt: TGTGCCAGCAGCCTAAAGATTCCCCGGACGGGGACTGAAGCTTTCTTT; CDR3aa: CASSLKIPRTGTEAFF
d_gene: NA; abundance: few; v_gene: TRBV2; j_gene: TRBJ1-1; CDR3nt: TGTGCCAGCAGGAGGCCCCAGAGGAACACTGAAGCTTTCTTT; CDR3aa: CASRRPQRNTEAFF
d_gene: NA; abundance: NA; v_gene: TRBV12-3/TRBV12-4; j_gene: TRBJ1-2; CDR3nt: TGTGCCAGCAGTTTTAGACAGGCAGGCGGCTACACCTTC; CDR3aa: CASSFRQAGGYTF
d_gene: TRBD1; abundance: NA; v_gene: TRBV7-2; j_gene: TRBJ1-2; CDR3nt: TGTGCCAGCAGCTCTCCGGGACAGGGGCTTTTGGGCTACACCTTC; CDR3aa: CASSSPGQGLLGYTF
d_gene: TRBD1; abundance: NA; v_gene: TRBV19; j_gene: TRBJ1-2; CDR3nt: TGTGCCAGTACTCTTACAGGGGGCGGAGCCCGCTACACCTTC; CDR3aa: CASTLTGGGARYTF
d_gene: TRBD2; abundance: NA; v_gene: TRBV7-2; j_gene: TRBJ2-1; CDR3nt: TGTGCCAGCAGCTTGGCGGGAGGAGACAATGAGCAGTTCTTC; CDR3aa: CASSLAGGDNEQFF
d_gene: TRBD2; abundance: few; v_gene: TRBV3-1/TRBV3-2; j_gene: TRBJ2-1; CDR3nt: TGTGCCAGCAGCCAAGCGACTAGCGGGCCTTACAATGAGCAGTTCTTC; CDR3aa: CASSQATSGPYNEQFF
d_gene: TRBD2; abundance: NA; v_gene: TRBV10-2; j_gene: TRBJ2-3; CDR3nt: TGCGCCAGCCAGGGTAGCGGGAGGCAAACAGATACGCAGTATTTT; CDR3aa: CASQGSGRQTDTQYF
d_gene: TRBD2; abundance: few; v_gene: TRBV10-3; j_gene: TRBJ2-1; CDR3nt: TGTGCCATCTTAGCGGGAGCCTACAATGAGCAGTTCTTC; CDR3aa: CAILAGAYNEQFF